These 29 T cell receptor beta chains share one sample of origin, sequenced in a study of blood T cell repertoires in COVID-19 (dated by TCRdb to the early 2020s). The library was made by the immunoSEQ multiplex PCR assay. Drawn from immuneACCESS, this table holds only the in-frame rearrangements with V and J called that TCRdb kept. Clones are partly lost; checked studies trace under half to an unresolved V gene and leave the rest unexplained. This sample is represented by 190,000 or so clones; approximately 78% of them were singletons. About 10% of the sample goes to the ten largest clones. Sequences were obtained from peripheral blood. All receptors derive from a woman aged 80 or over with COVID-19, enrolled during active disease.

The gene calls are TRBV13 and TRBJ2-1; 16 bases agree with TRBD2. Germline V lookup: CDR1 PRHDT, CDR2 FYEKMQ (reference sequence). The CDR3 totals 19 residues. J lost 0 bases, V lost 5 bases, and 7 bases had no gene match. The chain's CDR3 is CASSRPGLAGGSSYNEQFF. The DNA for the CDR3 is TGTGCCAGCAGCAGACCGGGACTAGCGGGAGGGAGCTCCTACAATGAGCAGTTCTTC.

This clone was observed a handful of times. The chain links TRBV7-9 to TRBJ2-1; TRBD1 matches 8 bases. CDR3 length equals 15 residues. The germline CDR1 and CDR2 sequences are SEHNR and FQNEAQ (reference sequence). J lost 10 bases, V lost 1 base, and 9 bases had no gene match. CDR3 residues: CASSLVDRGTIEQFF. CDR3 nucleotide sequence: TGTGCCAGCAGCTTAGTTGACAGGGGAACAATCGAGCAGTTCTTC.

The chain is built from TRBV6-5 and TRBJ1-5; D perhaps matches TRBD1 (6 bases). Germline CDR1 MNHEY, CDR2 SVGAGI. The CDR3 contains 12 residues. V lost 7 bases, J lost 3 bases, and 7 bases lay in between. Here the CDR3 reads CASNRVNQPQHF. CDR3 in DNA: TGTGCCAGCAACAGGGTCAATCAGCCCCAGCATTTT.

The chain joins TRBV5-4 to TRBJ1-2; 9 positions agree with TRBD1. The CDR3 loop spans 15 amino acids. CDR1 is SGHNT and CDR2 is YYREEE in the germline V gene (reference sequence). Germline trimming cut 3 bases from V and 3 bases from J; bases unmatched to any gene: 6. The CDR3 is CASSSGTGRDYGYTF. CDR3 nucleotides: TGTGCCAGCAGCTCAGGGACAGGGCGGGACTATGGCTACACCTTC.

The chain couples TRBV5-4 to TRBJ2-7; 12 bases fit TRBD1. Germline CDR1 and CDR2: SGHNT and YYREEE (reference sequence). Losses at the gene ends were 3 bases for V and 4 bases for J; bases not matched to a gene: 5. The CDR3 covers 15 residues. CDR3 loop: CASSWGQGAQYEQYF. The CDR3 DNA reads TGTGCCAGCAGCTGGGGACAGGGGGCTCAGTACGAGCAGTACTTC.

The chain links TRBV18 to TRBJ1-4; 9 nucleotides agree with TRBD1. Germline lookup yields CDR1 KGHSH and CDR2 LQKENI. The CDR3 covers 14 residues. The V gene end was trimmed by 4 bases and the J gene end by 8 bases; junction bases not matched to a gene: 5. The CDR3 loop reads CASSRDRADEKLFF. The CDR3 coding sequence is TGTGCCAGCTCACGGGACAGGGCAGACGAAAAACTGTTTTTT.

The rearrangement links TRBV10-3 to TRBJ2-7; D not resolved. Looked up from germline, CDR1 is ENHRY and CDR2 is SYGVKD. The CDR3 is made up of 14 amino acids. The V end was cut by 7 bases, the J end by 0 bases, with 13 bases between. The CDR3 DNA sequence: TGTGCCATCAAGAGGTCCCCAGACTCCTACGAGCAGTACTTC. It encodes CAIKRSPDSYEQYF.

This rearrangement joins TRBV5-4 to TRBJ2-5, with 7 bases that match TRBD2. From germline, CDR1 is SGHNT and CDR2 YYREEE (reference sequence). The CDR3 is 16 amino acids. Trimming removed 9 bases from V and 5 bases from J; junction bases left unmatched: 19. The CDR3 DNA follows: TGTGCCACCCAATCTGGGTGGGGGGGGTTAGAGGAGACCCAGTACTTC. Residues: CATQSGWGGLEETQYF.

CDR3 in amino acids: CASSSLPGELFF. For the CDR3, the DNA is TGTGCCAGCAGTTCCCTCCCCGGGGAGCTGTTTTTT. J is TRBJ2-2 and V is TRBV6-5; D gene ambiguous. Deletions cut 4 bases from V and 6 bases from J, with 6 bases between. The CDR3 is made up of 12 amino acids. Per germline, CDR1 MNHEY and CDR2 SVGAGI.

This chain joins TRBV9 and TRBJ2-1; 9 bases map to TRBD1. The V and J ends lost 0 bases and 2 bases, in that order; junction bases with no gene match: 6. The CDR3 runs 17 residues. CDR1 is SGDLS and CDR2 is YYNGEE in the germline V gene. The CDR3 loop reads CASSVERDRDTYNEQFF. For the CDR3, the DNA is TGTGCCAGCAGCGTAGAAAGGGACAGGGACACCTACAATGAGCAGTTCTTC.

The chain links TRBV4-1 to TRBJ2-1; 10 nucleotides align to TRBD2. V trimming: 4 bases; J trimming: 7 bases; junction bases outside the gene matches: 10. The CDR3 sequence is 16 residues long. Germline lookup yields CDR1 MGHRA and CDR2 YSYEKL. DNA for the CDR3: TGCGCCAGCAGCCGCATTGTAGCGGGAGGCCGTAATGAGCAGTTCTTC. Translating gives CASSRIVAGGRNEQFF.

The V call is TRBV5-1, the J call TRBJ2-1; 8 bases map to TRBD2. The ends lost 3 bases at V and 0 bases at J; junction bases unmatched: 8. The CDR3 covers 17 residues. Germline CDR1 is SGHRS and CDR2 is YFSETQ. The CDR3 DNA sequence: TGCGCCAGCAGCTCTGCCTTAGCGGGGAGCTCCTACAATGAGCAGTTCTTC. Translation gives CASSSALAGSSYNEQFF.

This clone was counted a single time. This chain joins TRBV19 and TRBJ1-1; 8 nucleotides align to TRBD1. The CDR3 is 15 residues long. V was clipped by 6 bases and J by 1 base; unmatched bases: 7. Per germline, CDR1 LNHDA and CDR2 SQIVND (reference sequence). The CDR3 sequence is CASSRGTGRNTEAFF. The DNA of the CDR3 is TGTGCCAGTAGCCGCGGGACAGGCCGGAACACTGAAGCTTTCTTT. The full variable domain, rest sourced from reference TRBV19 and TRBJ1-1, is DGGITQSPKYLFRKEGQNVTLSCEQNLNHDAMYWYRQDPGQGLRLIYYSQIVNDFQKGDIAEGYSVSREKKESFPLTVTSAQKNPTAFYLCASSRGTGRNTEAFFGQGTRLTVV.

V is TRBV6-6 and J is TRBJ2-3, with TRBD2 matching over 8 bases. The CDR3 length is 15 residues. Germline loops: CDR1 MNHNY, CDR2 SVGAGI (reference sequence). The V and J ends lost 1 base and 4 bases, in that order; junction bases with no gene match: 4. The CDR3 loop is CASSYWAGGADTQYF. In nucleotides, the CDR3 is TGTGCCAGCAGTTACTGGGCCGGGGGGGCAGATACGCAGTATTTT.

This clone was counted a few times. CDR3 sequence reads: CASSPNRWTEAFF. CDR3 nucleotides: TGCGCCAGCTCTCCGAACCGGTGGACTGAAGCTTTCTTT. The gene calls are TRBV10-2 and TRBJ1-1; unclear D gene. Germline V gives CDR1 WSHSY, CDR2 SAAADI. The germline V and J ends were trimmed by 8 bases and 5 bases, with 15 bases remaining between them. The CDR3 runs to 13 residues.

This chain uses TRBV2 with TRBJ2-7, with TRBD2 matching 9 bases. CDR3 length: 14 residues. The trim removed 3 bases at V and 3 bases at J, leaving 3 bases unmatched. Germline V gives CDR1 SNHLY, CDR2 FYNNEI. This chain's CDR3 is CASSDISGGYEQYF. The DNA of the CDR3 is TGTGCCAGCAGTGATATTAGCGGGGGCTACGAGCAGTACTTC.

The chain joins TRBV10-3 to TRBJ1-3; D is ambiguous. Germline assignment: CDR1 ENHRY and CDR2 SYGVKD. V shed 0 bases and J shed 0 bases, with 18 bases lying between them. This CDR3 spans 19 amino acids. This chain's CDR3 is CAISESGVPGRSSGNTIYF. In DNA, the CDR3 is TGTGCCATCAGTGAGTCCGGGGTACCGGGCCGGAGCTCTGGAAACACCATATATTTT.

CDR3: CSVKGAPLLYTQYF. CDR3 nucleotides: TGCAGCGTTAAGGGGGCCCCCTTGTTATATACGCAGTATTTT. V gene TRBV29-1 combines with J gene TRBJ2-3, with TRBD1 identical over 7 bases. Per germline, CDR1 SQVTM and CDR2 ANQGSEA. This CDR3 is built from 14 residues. The V gene end was trimmed by 5 bases and the J gene end by 7 bases; junction bases not matched to a gene: 12.

The chain carries TRBV19 and TRBJ2-1, with D tentatively TRBD2 (7 bases). The length of the CDR3 is 14 residues. Trimming left V 7 bases short and J 7 bases short, with 17 bases between. Germline V gives CDR1 LNHDA, CDR2 SQIVND (reference sequence). CDR3 DNA sequence: TGTGCCAGTATAGGGGGGGTAGGAAGGAATGAGCAGTTCTTC. It is translated as CASIGGVGRNEQFF. Looking up the rest from reference TRBV19 and TRBJ2-1 gives the full variable domain: DGGITQSPKYLFRKEGQNVTLSCEQNLNHDAMYWYRQDPGQGLRLIYYSQIVNDFQKGDIAEGYSVSREKKESFPLTVTSAQKNPTAFYLCASIGGVGRNEQFFGPGTRLTVL.

The V call is TRBV6-1, the J call TRBJ2-1; 15 bases fit TRBD2. From germline, CDR1 is MNHNS and CDR2 SASEGT. The CDR3 totals 15 residues. V lost 3 bases, J lost 9 bases, and 3 bases stayed unmatched. The CDR3 loop reads CASSDPGLAGGEQFF. The DNA of the CDR3 is TGTGCCAGCAGTGATCCGGGACTAGCGGGAGGTGAGCAGTTCTTC.

V usage is TRBV4-2 and J usage is TRBJ1-2; TRBD1 might be the D (6 bases). The CDR3 loop spans 16 amino acids. CDR1 LGHNA and CDR2 YNFKEQ come from the germline V gene. V shed 4 bases and J shed 7 bases, with 22 bases lying between them. In DNA form, the CDR3 reads TGTGCCAGCAGCCGGTATCAACAGGGCGCACCCGGTGGCTACACCTTC. This codes for CASSRYQQGAPGGYTF.

The rearrangement joins TRBV2 to TRBJ1-2; D not resolved. Trimming cost V 7 bases and J 5 bases, with 14 bases left between them. Germline lookup yields CDR1 SNHLY and CDR2 FYNNEI. This CDR3 has 13 residues. The CDR3 is CASTGSHYYGYTF. Here the CDR3 DNA reads TGTGCCAGCACGGGGTCCCATTATTATGGCTACACCTTC.

This clone was seen a few times. This chain connects TRBV5-1 to TRBJ2-5, with D maybe TRBD2 (5 bases). The germline gives CDR1 SGHRS, CDR2 YFSETQ. There are 16 residues in the CDR3. V was trimmed by 5 bases and J by 3 bases, leaving 20 bases between them. The CDR3 DNA sequence: TGCGCCAGCAGACTTTTGCGGGCGGGCGGAGAAGAGACCCAGTACTTC. It is translated as CASRLLRAGGEETQYF.

J is TRBJ1-1 and V is TRBV2; D call uncertain. V was cut by 6 bases and J by 2 bases, with 10 bases left in between. Germline values: CDR1 SNHLY, CDR2 FYNNEI. The CDR3 loop spans 13 amino acids. The CDR3 coding sequence is TGTGCCAGCAGGTCACGAGGCAACACTGAAGCTTTCTTT. This codes for CASRSRGNTEAFF.

The V gene is TRBV28, the J gene TRBJ1-3, with 7 bases that match TRBD1. CDR3 length: 15 amino acids. V gave up 3 bases and J gave up 2 bases; unmatched junction bases: 4. Per the germline V gene, CDR1 is MDHEN and CDR2 is SYDVKM. CDR3 sequence reads: CASSFHQGAGNTIYF. The CDR3 nucleotides are TGTGCCAGCAGTTTTCATCAGGGGGCTGGAAACACCATATATTTT.

This clone has only a few counts. V usage is TRBV4-2 and J usage is TRBJ1-3, with D perhaps matching TRBD1 (5 bases). The CDR3 is made up of 16 amino acids. Germline V CDR1 and CDR2: LGHNA, YNFKEQ. Trimming took 5 bases from V and 2 from J, leaving 16 bases between them. The CDR3 protein is CASSTSIRATGNTIYF. The CDR3 nucleotides are TGTGCCAGCAGCACTTCTATCAGGGCTACTGGAAACACCATATATTTT.

The V and J genes are TRBV5-1 and TRBJ2-1; 11 bases align to TRBD2. The CDR3 runs 15 residues. V lost 0 bases and J lost 8; bases outside the gene matches: 4. Germline CDR1 reads SGHRS; CDR2 reads YFSETQ. Written as DNA, the CDR3 is TGCGCCAGCAGCTTGGATGTGGGACTAGCGGATGAGCAGTTCTTC. The encoded protein is CASSLDVGLADEQFF. Full variable domain (outside the CDR3, taken from reference TRBV5-1 and TRBJ2-1): KAGVTQTPRYLIKTRGQQVTLSCSPISGHRSVSWYQQTPGQGLQFLFEYFSETQRNKGNFPGRFSGRQFSNSRSEMNVSTLELGDSALYLCASSLDVGLADEQFFGPGTRLTVL.

This clone was observed once. The V call is TRBV4-1, the J call TRBJ2-1; tentative D call: TRBD2 (7 bases). Germline CDR1 reads MGHRA; CDR2 reads YSYEKL. Trimming removed 1 base from V and 5 bases from J, with 24 bases in between. The CDR3 extends over 19 amino acids. CDR3: CASSQGLGGLGGRNNEQFF. CDR3 nucleotide sequence: TGCGCCAGCAGCCAAGGGCTCGGGGGGCTGGGCGGGAGAAACAATGAGCAGTTCTTC.

The gene calls are TRBV6-6 and TRBJ2-5; D not resolved. V shed 0 bases and J shed 5 bases, with 13 bases lying between them. This CDR3 is 15 amino acids long. Germline lookup yields CDR1 MNHNY and CDR2 SVGAGI (reference sequence). CDR3 region: CASSYSQVRVETQYF. The CDR3 DNA reads as TGTGCCAGCAGTTACTCGCAGGTCAGAGTCGAGACCCAGTACTTC.